This T cell receptor (beta chain) was observed in a study of T cell changes during pregnancy in multiple sclerosis (dated by TCRdb to about 2019). For the wider study: In women with multiple sclerosis, the researchers looked at how the T cell repertoire shifted as pregnancy progressed.

Taken from cysteine to phenylalanine, the CDR3 has 16 residues. Just the 48-base CDR3 DNA is kept, in frame starting at base 1. Via the germline V gene, CDR1 is KGHSH and CDR2 LQKENI. After removal of 5 bases from V and 5 bases from J, the junction retains 9 bases not matched to a gene. This clone appeared once. Its antigen specificity is not known. It has no much larger one-base neighbor in the sample; base qualities were not kept. Library preparation was by the immunoSEQ multiplex PCR assay. The immuneACCESS repertoire file appears here via TCRdb, limited to in-frame rearrangements. These files lack a portion of the clones; in checked studies, under half of the deficit traces to unresolved V genes, and the cause of the others is not known. Within this sample are approximately 40,000 clones, with roughly 92% of them counted one time only. Together, the top ten hold over 0.45% of the sample.

The receptor was derived from a female donor with multiple sclerosis, enrolled in a pregnancy study. This sequence uses TRBV18 and TRBJ2-7; 13 middle bases align to TRBD2. Source: CD4+ T cells from peripheral blood mononuclear cells, taken in the third trimester of pregnancy. In nucleotide form, the sequence is TGTGCCAGCTCATCCCGGACTAGCGGGAGTGGCAACGAGCAGTACTTC. Its translation is CASSSRTSGSGNEQYF.